This entry describes one T cell receptor (beta chain). Its antigen is not yet known. No qualities accompany the bases; no much larger clone lies one base away. The data belong to a study of T cell repertoires in cytomegalovirus infection (dated by TCRdb to the late 2010s). Broadly, across the study: The peptide stimulations were aimed at well-studied HLA-B-restricted epitopes as well as recently identified HLA-C-restricted CMV epitopes, whose presentation resists viral immunomodulation. Because public TCR beta signatures pointed to carriage of CMV infection together with the matching HLA type, the HLA type of each donor mattered for the analysis. Study-wide findings and limitations: The ex vivo response was dominated by HLA-C-restricted CMV-specific TCR beta clonotypes, and the single most frequent clonotype in two of eight donors was supplied by these HLA-C-restricted clonotypes. Cumulative frequency of public TCR beta family members discriminated carriers of CMV infection plus the relevant HLA type in this cohort and an independent roughly 330-donor cohort.

The treatment or condition label here, explained by the study, means: in vitro stimulation with specific CMV peptide epitopes to enrich CMV-specific T cells. Sequenced on an Illumina HiSeq 1500. TCRdb redid the processing of the public reads, applying fastp at Q25 and MiXCR, and retained in-frame beta chains. Each CDR3 protein appears once, grouped with its most common genes and DNA. Across this sample there are 900,000 to 950,000 distinct CDR3 sequences, with roughly 30% seen only once. The ten biggest clones cover roughly 12% of the sample. CDR1 DFQATT and CDR2 SNEGSKA were looked up in the germline V gene (reference sequence). The CDR3 has 13 amino acids, counting the end cysteine and phenylalanine. Only the CDR3 DNA is retained, 39 bases long and in frame from the first base. The germline V end is reduced by 3 bases and the J end by 4 bases; junction bases left unmatched: 5.

The receptor was isolated from a human donor in good health (CMV status not recorded). Some clones in this sample may be carry-over from other donors' samples. The chain is made from TRBV20-1 and TRBJ2-5; 7 bases in the middle match TRBD2. This specimen was cultured CD8+ T cells from PBMCs, taken from culture after CMV antigen stimulation. The CDR3 amino acid sequence is: CSARGGIRETQYF. The DNA sequence follows: TGCAGTGCTAGGGGAGGGATCCGAGAGACCCAGTACTTC.